What follows are 32 T cell receptor beta chains derived from one specimen sequenced in a study of CD4 and CD8 cells across lung adenocarcinoma regions. TCRdb recomputed calls from the PCR reads with MiXCR, one row per CDR3 protein. The sample lists roughly 8,000 distinct CDR3 sequences, 45% to 50% occurring once. Specimen: CD8+ T cells from the center of a lung tumor. These receptors were taken from a male donor with lung adenocarcinoma. The CD4 and CD8 labels of this study may be unreliable.

The V gene is TRBV28, the J gene TRBJ2-1; 12 nucleotides agree with TRBD1. The CDR3 is made up of 15 amino acids. Looked up from germline, CDR1 is MDHEN and CDR2 is SYDVKM. V trimming: 7 bases; J trimming: 8 bases; junction bases outside the gene matches: 9. Written as DNA, the CDR3 is TGTGCCAGCACCTTACCGGGACAGGGGGCCGATGAGCAGTTCTTC. Translation gives CASTLPGQGADEQFF.

This clonotype was seen ten or more times. The chain carries TRBV6-5 and TRBJ2-5, with D maybe TRBD2 (6 bases). CDR3 length: 12 residues. CDR1 and CDR2 (germline): MNHEY, SVGAGI. Trimming shortened V by 8 bases and J by 0 bases, and 7 bases separated the two germline ends. CDR3 bases: TGTGCCAGCCGGGGGTACCAAGAGACCCAGTACTTC. As protein: CASRGYQETQYF.

This clonotype was observed at least ten times. This chain uses TRBV7-2 with TRBJ2-3, with a possible D match to TRBD2 (6 bases). Germline CDR1 reads SGHTA; CDR2 reads FQGNSA. CDR3 length: 18 amino acids. Trimming left V 0 bases short and J 2 bases short, with 18 bases between. CDR3 sequence: CASSLAGRGIPLTDTQYF. For the CDR3, the DNA is TGTGCCAGCAGCTTAGCAGGACGGGGGATACCCCTCACAGATACGCAGTATTTT.

The chain carries TRBV6-1 and TRBJ2-1; TRBD2 matches at 12 bases. This CDR3 comprises 17 residues. The V and J ends lost 2 bases and 7 bases, in that order; junction bases with no gene match: 9. Germline V lookup: CDR1 MNHNS, CDR2 SASEGT. CDR3 in DNA: TGTGCCAGCAGTGAATCGGAGCTAGCGGGGGGGGCAAATGAGCAGTTCTTC. Translating it yields CASSESELAGGANEQFF.

The table lists this clonotype with a count of one. The V and J genes are TRBV5-1 and TRBJ2-3, with D unresolved. This CDR3 region has 15 residues. V was clipped by 3 bases and J by 1 base, with 12 bases between them. The germline CDR1 and CDR2 sequences are SGHRS and YFSETQ. The CDR3, as DNA: TGCGCCAGCAGCTACAGCCTTACAGGCACAGATACGCAGTATTTT. Amino acid sequence: CASSYSLTGTDTQYF.

The CDR3 region is CASSESLVATNEKLFF. The CDR3 DNA is TGTGCCAGCAGTGAATCCCTGGTGGCAACTAATGAAAAACTGTTTTTT. This chain links TRBV6-1 with TRBJ1-4; D gene uncertain. The CDR3 consists of 16 residues. Per the germline V gene, CDR1 is MNHNS and CDR2 is SASEGT. V dropped 2 bases and J dropped 0 bases, with 10 bases sitting between them.

This clonotype was seen just once. The chain is built from TRBV7-3 and TRBJ2-1; 13 positions agree with TRBD2. V gave up 5 bases and J gave up 0 bases; unmatched junction bases: 7. Germline CDR1 is SGHTA and CDR2 is FQGTGA. This CDR3 is built from 18 residues. The CDR3 region has the DNA TGTGCCAGCAGCCCGGGACTAGCGGGGTCGAGCTCCTACAATGAGCAGTTCTTC. It is translated as CASSPGLAGSSSYNEQFF.

The chain couples TRBV6-4 to TRBJ2-5; 7 bases are shared with TRBD2. The CDR3 runs to 16 residues. CDR1 and CDR2 (germline): MRHNA, SNTAGT. V shed 0 bases, J shed 5 bases, and the junction held 9 bases outside the gene matches. This CDR3 is CASSDSIRGRRETQYF. CDR3 DNA sequence: TGTGCCAGCAGTGACTCGATTCGCGGGAGACGCGAGACCCAGTACTTC.

The chain joins TRBV10-2 to TRBJ1-2, with D perhaps TRBD1 (6 bases). V lost 11 bases to trimming and J lost 8 bases, with 15 bases between them. The CDR3 has 11 residues. The germline gives CDR1 WSHSY, CDR2 SAAADI. The chain's CDR3 is CAGKDRDGYTF. The DNA of the CDR3 is TGCGCCGGAAAGGACAGAGACGGCTACACCTTC.

This clonotype was seen more than once but under ten times. V and J are TRBV11-2 and TRBJ2-1; 10 bases match TRBD2. V lost 5 bases and J lost 7; bases outside the gene matches: 11. The length of the CDR3 is 16 residues. Germline loops: CDR1 SGHAT, CDR2 FQNNGV. The CDR3 sequence is CASSPPLAGVRNEQFF. In DNA, the CDR3 is TGTGCCAGCAGCCCCCCCCTAGCGGGAGTTCGGAATGAGCAGTTCTTC.

This clonotype came up a few times. CDR3: CASRGQVGEKLFF. The CDR3 DNA sequence: TGTGCCAGCAGGGGGCAAGTCGGGGAAAAACTGTTTTTT. This chain uses TRBV6-1 with TRBJ1-4; the D gene is possibly TRBD1 (5 bases). Germline assignment: CDR1 MNHNS and CDR2 SASEGT. This CDR3 is 13 amino acids long. Trimming shortened V by 6 bases and J by 8 bases, and 13 bases separated the two germline ends.

The chain employs TRBV4-1 and TRBJ2-1, with D possibly being TRBD2 (6 bases). V shed 0 bases and J shed 2 bases, with 11 bases lying between them. This CDR3 contains 16 residues. The germline V gene has CDR1 MGHRA and CDR2 YSYEKL. For the CDR3, the DNA is TGCGCCAGCAGCCAAGATATTACGGGGGCCTACAATGAGCAGTTCTTC. Amino acids: CASSQDITGAYNEQFF.

This clonotype has just one count. This chain connects TRBV6-1 to TRBJ2-2; no clear D gene. Trimming pared 5 bases from V and 0 bases from J, leaving 7 bases between. Germline assignment: CDR1 MNHNS and CDR2 SASEGT. This CDR3 contains 14 residues. The CDR3 protein is CASSTGANTGELFF. The DNA for the CDR3 is TGTGCCAGCAGTACGGGTGCGAACACCGGGGAGCTGTTTTTT.

The chain employs TRBV27 and TRBJ2-1; no definite D call. Trimming pared 6 bases from V and 7 bases from J, leaving 16 bases between. This CDR3 has 14 residues. Germline V gene lookup returns CDR1 MNHEY and CDR2 SMNVEV (reference sequence). For the CDR3, the DNA is TGTGCCAGCAGCCCGTGGCGATGGGCGAATGAGCAGTTCTTC. This encodes CASSPWRWANEQFF.

This clonotype has a handful of counts. A much more abundant neighbour one base away suggests this may be a read error. The chain's CDR3 is CASRIGYF. The CDR3 nucleotides read TGTGCCAGCAGAATAGGGTACTTC. This rearrangement joins TRBV6-1 to TRBJ2-5; D not resolved. The V end was cut by 6 bases, the J end by 13 bases, with 6 bases between. The length of the CDR3 is 8 residues. Germline loops: CDR1 MNHNS, CDR2 SASEGT.

This clonotype occurred once. The chain recombines TRBV6-1 with TRBJ2-1; 9 bases are a match to TRBD1. The CDR3 totals 18 residues. With V trimmed by 7 bases and J by 13 bases, 26 bases remained unmatched. Per the germline V gene, CDR1 is MNHNS and CDR2 is SASEGT. CDR3 bases: TGTGCCAGCAAAACGTTACGCCGACAGGGGGAGGTTCAAGAGACCCAGTTCTTC. It translates to CASKTLRRQGEVQETQFF.

V usage is TRBV4-2 and J usage is TRBJ1-6; tentative D call: TRBD1 (5 bases). The V gene lost 1 base and the J gene lost 10 bases, with 11 bases spanning the gap. The CDR3 runs 14 residues. CDR1 is LGHNA and CDR2 is YNFKEQ in the germline V gene. CDR3 sequence reads: CASSQVGEVSPLHF. The CDR3 bases are TGTGCCAGCAGCCAAGTAGGGGAAGTATCACCCCTCCACTTT.

This clonotype was recorded many times. J is TRBJ1-6 and V is TRBV6-5, with D uncertain. Germline-derived CDR1 and CDR2 are MNHEY and SVGAGI. CDR3 length equals 13 residues. V was trimmed by 4 bases and J by 7 bases, leaving 8 bases between them. The CDR3 DNA reads as TGTGCCAGCAGTTCCCCGGAGAATTCACCCCTCCACTTT. This encodes CASSSPENSPLHF.

This clonotype was found many times. This rearrangement joins TRBV27 to TRBJ2-3; unclear D gene. V gave up 8 bases and J gave up 4 bases, with 7 bases separating them. Germline V gives CDR1 MNHEY, CDR2 SMNVEV (reference sequence). The CDR3 length is 11 residues. CDR3 DNA sequence: TGTGCCAGCGGTCCTCCAGATACGCAGTATTTT. Protein sequence: CASGPPDTQYF.

The chain carries TRBV6-5 and TRBJ1-1, with D perhaps matching TRBD1 (5 bases). CDR1 is MNHEY and CDR2 is SVGAGI in the germline V gene. The CDR3 length is 15 residues. The V gene lost 0 bases and the J gene lost 5 bases, with 13 bases spanning the gap. The CDR3 nucleotides read TGTGCCAGCAGTTACTCGACTAGGGGAGGGACTGAAGCTTTCTTT. Its protein is CASSYSTRGGTEAFF.

J is TRBJ2-5 and V is TRBV10-1, with TRBD2 matching over 9 bases. The trim removed 5 bases at V and 11 bases at J, leaving 18 bases unmatched. The CDR3 is made up of 16 amino acids. Germline assignment: CDR1 WNHNN and CDR2 SYGVQD (reference sequence). CDR3 sequence reads: CASSPSGAGGKDMQYF. DNA for the CDR3: TGCGCCAGCAGTCCTTCGGGAGCGGGAGGCAAAGACATGCAGTACTTC.

This clonotype was counted ten times or more. CDR3 in DNA: TGTGCCAGCAGGACTACTCGTACCGCAGATACGCAGTATTTT. Translated, it gives CASRTTRTADTQYF. The chain recombines TRBV6-1 with TRBJ2-3; a possible D gene is TRBD2 (5 bases). The CDR3 spans 14 residues. V gave up 6 bases and J gave up 4 bases, with 14 bases separating them. The germline CDR1 and CDR2 sequences are MNHNS and SASEGT.

This sequence joins TRBV27 and TRBJ2-4; 14 bases are shared with TRBD2. The CDR3 spans 16 residues. V lost 4 bases and J lost 13; bases outside the gene matches: 12. Looked up from germline, CDR1 is MNHEY and CDR2 is SMNVEV (reference sequence). CDR3 DNA: TGTGCCAGCAGTTACATATTGGGACTAGCGGGAGTAGAGCAGTACTTC. Protein sequence: CASSYILGLAGVEQYF.

The chain links TRBV6-1 to TRBJ1-2; D call uncertain. The CDR3 runs to 14 residues. With 7 bases removed from V and 2 bases from J, the gap between germline ends came to 14 bases. CDR1 is MNHNS and CDR2 is SASEGT in the germline V gene. The CDR3 DNA reads TGTGCCAGCACCTCTTCGGGTGGAAACTATGGCTACACCTTC. Its translation: CASTSSGGNYGYTF.

This clonotype was picked up many times. This rearrangement joins TRBV4-1 to TRBJ2-1; a possible D gene is TRBD2 (6 bases). The V and J ends lost 4 bases and 0 bases respectively, with 13 bases between them. The CDR3 has 16 residues. Germline V gene sequence: CDR1 MGHRA, CDR2 YSYEKL. CDR3 sequence: CASSRGAGTSYNEQFF. DNA of the CDR3: TGCGCCAGCAGCCGAGGCGCGGGGACCTCCTACAATGAGCAGTTCTTC.

This clonotype was detected only a few times. This chain connects TRBV6-1 to TRBJ1-6; possible D gene TRBD1, 5 bases. Per germline, CDR1 MNHNS and CDR2 SASEGT. CDR3 length: 14 residues. Deletions cut 4 bases from V and 4 bases from J, with 8 bases between. CDR3: CASSAGPYNSPLHF. CDR3 in DNA: TGTGCCAGCAGTGCGGGACCTTATAATTCACCCCTCCACTTT.

By sample share, this clonotype is medium-sized (0.01 to 0.1%). V usage is TRBV10-1 and J usage is TRBJ2-5; maybe TRBD2 (6 bases). The tail of the sequence fits TRBJ2-7 better, so the J call may be wrong. CDR3 size: 14 residues. Germline CDR1 WNHNN, CDR2 SYGVQD (reference sequence). The CDR3 loop reads CASSEGDSIYEQYF. CDR3 sequence (DNA): TGCGCCAGCAGTGAGGGGGACTCGATTTACGAGCAGTACTTC.

V and J are TRBV7-8 and TRBJ2-3, with D unclear. V was trimmed by 1 base and J by 2 bases, leaving 7 bases between them. This CDR3 contains 14 residues. Per the germline V gene, CDR1 is SGHVS and CDR2 is FQNEAQ. DNA for the CDR3: TGTGCCAGCAGCTTAGTGGGCTTCACAGATACGCAGTATTTT. Its translation is CASSLVGFTDTQYF.

This clonotype was seen repeatedly, ten times or more. The rearrangement uses TRBV6-5 and TRBJ2-5; D unclear. The V gene's germline CDR1 is MNHEY and CDR2 SVGAGI. Trimming pared 0 bases from V and 7 bases from J, leaving 9 bases between. This CDR3 contains 13 residues. CDR3: CASSYSTWGTQYF. DNA of the CDR3: TGTGCCAGCAGTTACTCTACTTGGGGGACCCAGTACTTC.

Note on this clonotype: A much larger clone lies one base from this, so it may be a read error. The chain has TRBV12-3 or TRBV12-4 and TRBJ1-4; D is uncertain. CDR3 length: 14 residues. Trimming removed 4 bases at V and 0 bases at J, with 6 bases between. This CDR3 is CASSSSATNEKLFF. In DNA form, the CDR3 reads TGTGCCAGCAGTTCATCCGCAACTAATGAAAAACTGTTTTTT.

This clonotype came up a few times. This sequence joins TRBV6-1 and TRBJ2-1, with 11 bases fitting TRBD2. The V and J ends lost 7 bases and 3 bases, in that order; junction bases with no gene match: 2. Germline CDR1 reads MNHNS; CDR2 reads SASEGT. The CDR3 length is 14 residues. The CDR3 spells CASTGTSGYNEQFF. DNA for the CDR3: TGTGCCAGCACCGGGACTAGCGGCTACAATGAGCAGTTCTTC.

Only one count was recorded for this clonotype. The V and J genes are TRBV14 and TRBJ1-6; D is undetermined. The CDR3 totals 14 residues. Germline CDR1 SGHDN, CDR2 FVKESK. Trimming pared 4 bases from V and 13 bases from J, leaving 17 bases between. CDR3 sequence reads: CASSLDTRRSPLHF. The CDR3 region has the DNA TGTGCCAGCAGCCTAGACACCCGGAGGAGTCCCCTCCACTTT.